Below, 19 T cell receptor beta chains from the same sample are listed, as sequenced in a study of identical twins. TCRdb reprocessed the 5' RACE reads with MiXCR, giving one entry per CDR3 protein. Of 600,000 to 800,000 distinct CDR3 sequences detected, 21% appear once; the ten largest clones hold 4.3%. The same sample was also used in a study of T cells expressing NK-cell markers.

Sequenced: PBMCs. The receptors were sampled from a woman between 18 and 30 years old in good health.

The chain links TRBV18 to TRBJ2-4, with D perhaps given as TRBD1 or TRBD2 (5 bases each). This CDR3 has 14 residues. Germline CDR1 is KGHSH and CDR2 is LQKENI. The V end was cut by 5 bases, the J end by 1 base, with 9 bases between. In DNA form, the CDR3 reads TGTGCCAGCTCATACCGGGACGCCAAAAACATTCAGTACTTC. Amino acid sequence: CASSYRDAKNIQYF.

This clonotype turned up a few times. The genes are TRBV6-2 or TRBV6-3 and TRBJ2-1; D not certain. Germline lookup yields CDR1 MNHEY and CDR2 SVGEGT. The V and J ends lost 2 bases and 3 bases respectively, with 8 bases between them. CDR3 length: 14 residues. CDR3 sequence reads: CASSYPMDYNEQFF. The CDR3 DNA sequence: TGTGCCAGCAGTTACCCGATGGACTACAATGAGCAGTTCTTC.

The chain combines TRBV20-1 with TRBJ2-3; D possibly uses TRBD1 or TRBD2 (5 bases each). The V gene's germline CDR1 is DFQATT and CDR2 SNEGSKA (reference sequence). V was clipped by 3 bases and J by 4 bases, with 23 bases between them. The CDR3 spans 17 residues. CDR3 protein: CSASPPQRDAGADTQYF. The DNA for the CDR3 is TGCAGTGCTAGCCCACCTCAGAGGGACGCCGGGGCAGATACGCAGTATTTT.

This clonotype was found a few times. The J gene is TRBJ2-3, the V gene TRBV2; 8 bases are a match to TRBD2. Germline V gives CDR1 SNHLY, CDR2 FYNNEI. CDR3 length equals 16 residues. The J segment lost 3 bases and the V segment lost 3 bases, leaving 8 bases of the junction unmatched. The CDR3 region has the DNA TGTGCCAGCAGTGATTTAAGCGGGAGTAGAACAGATACGCAGTATTTT. Translating it yields CASSDLSGSRTDTQYF. The full variable domain, in which reference TRBV2 and TRBJ2-3 provide the parts outside the CDR3, is EPEVTQTPSHQVTQMGQEVILRCVPISNHLYFYWYRQILGQKVEFLVSFYNNEISEKSEIFDDQFSVERPDGSNFTLKIRSTKLEDSAMYFCASSDLSGSRTDTQYFGPGTRLTVL.

V usage is TRBV13 and J usage is TRBJ2-3; D may correspond to TRBD1 or TRBD2 (5 bases each). The V end was cut by 5 bases, the J end by 4 bases, with 16 bases between. This CDR3 spans 15 amino acids. From germline, CDR1 is PRHDT and CDR2 FYEKMQ (reference sequence). The CDR3 nucleotides are TGTGCCAGCAGCCCCCCCGCAGGGAGCGCAGATACGCAGTATTTT. Its translation is CASSPPAGSADTQYF.

This clonotype was seen more than once but under ten times. The rearrangement links TRBV7-9 to TRBJ2-7; possibly TRBD1 for D (6 bases). The length of the CDR3 is 13 residues. The germline V gene has CDR1 SEHNR and CDR2 FQNEAQ (reference sequence). The germline V and J ends were trimmed by 6 bases and 5 bases, with 14 bases remaining between them. The CDR3 loop is CASRLLTGHEQYF. For the CDR3, the DNA is TGTGCCAGCAGGCTTTTAACAGGGCACGAGCAGTACTTC.

This clonotype was recorded many times. This chain uses TRBV6-1 with TRBJ2-7, with D possibly TRBD2 on 5 matching bases. The V end was cut by 8 bases, the J end by 0 bases, with 17 bases between. Per germline, CDR1 MNHNS and CDR2 SASEGT. The CDR3 contains 15 residues. The CDR3 sequence: CASSFTRGYSYEQYF. The CDR3 DNA sequence: TGTGCCAGCTCCTTCACCCGGGGTTACTCCTACGAGCAGTACTTC.

This clonotype was observed a handful of times. V and J are TRBV19 and TRBJ2-7; D is possibly TRBD1 (6 bases). The CDR3 is 15 residues long. Trimming took 3 bases from V and 0 from J, leaving 12 bases between them. CDR1 is LNHDA and CDR2 is SQIVND in the germline V gene (reference sequence). The CDR3 nucleotides read TGTGCCAGTAGTATTCATGGCAGGGGCTCCTACGAGCAGTACTTC. It encodes CASSIHGRGSYEQYF.

This rearrangement joins TRBV7-8 to TRBJ2-7; no reliable D call. Germline CDR1 is SGHVS and CDR2 is FQNEAQ. This CDR3 comprises 12 residues. V was pared by 5 bases and J by 6 bases, with 11 bases between. As DNA, the CDR3 is TGTGCCAGCAGCCCCTTTGTTTCCGAGCAGTACTTC. It translates to CASSPFVSEQYF.

The chain combines TRBV6-2 or TRBV6-3 with TRBJ2-1; 10 positions agree with TRBD1. This CDR3 comprises 15 residues. Unmatched junction bases numbered 6, after V lost 6 bases and J lost 4 bases. CDR1 and CDR2 from the germline V gene are MNHEY and SVGEGT. CDR3 bases: TGTGCCAGCAGGTCCGACAGGGGGCCTTACAATGAGCAGTTCTTC. It is translated as CASRSDRGPYNEQFF.

V and J are TRBV20-1 and TRBJ2-2, with TRBD1 identical over 11 bases. The CDR3 runs to 18 residues. The germline gives CDR1 DFQATT, CDR2 SNEGSKA (reference sequence). The ends lost 3 bases at V and 0 bases at J; junction bases unmatched: 9. The CDR3 sequence is CSASRAGTGGANTGELFF. In DNA form, the CDR3 reads TGCAGTGCTAGCCGTGCCGGGACAGGGGGGGCGAACACCGGGGAGCTGTTTTTT.

This chain links TRBV18 with TRBJ1-2; D remains ambiguous. Germline lookup yields CDR1 KGHSH and CDR2 LQKENI. Trimming stripped 3 bases from V and 6 bases from J, with 17 bases between. CDR3 size: 15 residues. In nucleotides, the CDR3 is TGTGCCAGCTCACCGAAGGGAAGTTTTGGGGATGGCTACACCTTC. It is translated as CASSPKGSFGDGYTF.

This clonotype was detected only a few times. The V call is TRBV5-5, the J call TRBJ1-1; 7 bases align to TRBD1. The germline gives CDR1 SGHKS, CDR2 YYEKEE (reference sequence). Trimming cost V 4 bases and J 11 bases; bases outside gene matches: 17. The CDR3 contains 15 residues. CDR3 in DNA: TGTGCCAGCAGCGAAGAGCCGGGACAGCGGAGGGCGGCTTTCTTT. Translated, it gives CASSEEPGQRRAAFF.

This clonotype was detected only a few times. The gene calls are TRBV7-9 and TRBJ2-1; D is perhaps TRBD2 (6 bases). V lost 5 bases, J lost 4 bases, and 21 bases lay in between. The germline gives CDR1 SEHNR, CDR2 FQNEAQ (reference sequence). The CDR3 runs 17 residues. The DNA for the CDR3 is TGTGCCAGCAGCCTCTCGGACTATCAGAACACATACAATGAGCAGTTCTTC. Protein product: CASSLSDYQNTYNEQFF.

This clonotype has only a few counts. This rearrangement joins TRBV6-4 to TRBJ1-4, with 8 positions matching TRBD1. Germline CDR1 is MRHNA and CDR2 is SNTAGT. CDR3 length: 13 residues. Trimming at V came to 7 bases and at J to 8 bases, leaving 6 bases not matched to a gene. The CDR3 DNA reads as TGTGCCAGCATGATGGACAGGGACGAAAAACTGTTTTTT. It codes for CASMMDRDEKLFF.

This clonotype came up a few times. The chain couples TRBV20-1 to TRBJ1-3; D not resolved. CDR1 is DFQATT and CDR2 is SNEGSKA in the germline V gene (reference sequence). V was shortened by 3 bases and J by 2 bases, with 11 bases between the two germline ends. This CDR3 contains 14 residues. The CDR3 nucleotides are TGCAGTGCTAGTCTTTCCGGGGCTGGAAACACCATATATTTT. Its translation is CSASLSGAGNTIYF.

This clonotype has only a few counts. In DNA form, the CDR3 reads TGTGCCAGCAGCTTCCGGGACCAGTCCTACGAGCAGTACTTC. Translation: CASSFRDQSYEQYF. The chain carries TRBV3-1 and TRBJ2-7; D may correspond to TRBD1 or TRBD2 (5 bases each). The CDR3 sequence is 14 residues long. V was clipped by 5 bases and J by 1 base, with 12 bases between them. Germline-derived CDR1 and CDR2 are LGHDT and YNNKEL (reference sequence).

This chain connects TRBV7-6 to TRBJ2-1; tentatively, D is TRBD1 or TRBD2 (5 bases each). The germline V gene has CDR1 SGHVS and CDR2 FNYEAQ. The CDR3 is 13 amino acids. V was trimmed by 5 bases and J by 9 bases, leaving 14 bases between them. CDR3 amino acids: CASSPTEGSEQFF. In DNA form, the CDR3 reads TGTGCCAGCAGCCCGACTGAGGGGAGTGAGCAGTTCTTC.

This clonotype came up a few times. V and J are TRBV7-2 and TRBJ2-3; D remains ambiguous. CDR1 SGHTA and CDR2 FQGNSA come from the germline V gene. The CDR3 loop spans 16 amino acids. The V end was cut by 5 bases, the J end by 2 bases, with 17 bases between. As DNA, the CDR3 is TGTGCCAGCAGCAAGCCGGGCCTCCTGGCCACAGATACGCAGTATTTT. Translating gives CASSKPGLLATDTQYF.